This note documents a single TCR beta chain sequence. What antigen it recognizes has not been identified. Per-nucleotide qualities are absent, and no much larger clonotype sits a single base away. In the same sample, other DNA sequences code for this CDR3. The data were taken from a study of CD8+ T cells in alopecia areata listed by TCRdb under 2018. For the study in its entirety: Treated patients were enrolled in an open-label pilot trial of oral tofacitinib at 5 to 10 mg twice daily for moderate-to-severe alopecia areata. Patients stayed on tofacitinib for 6 to 18 months and then had 6 months of follow-up off drug so that delayed response and recurrence could be assessed. High-throughput TCRbeta sequencing was used to examine T cell clonal expansion in alopecia areata in both the C3H/HeJ mouse model and human patients. In humans, TCRbeta sequencing was performed on scalp tissue and on sorted CD4+ and CD8+ peripheral blood T cells from healthy controls and from patients with patchy or totalis/universalis alopecia areata. Biopsies were taken from tofacitinib-treated patients at baseline and at 4 and 24 weeks of treatment, and a later scalp biopsy was taken in several of the tofacitinib-treated patients. Scalp clonality was compared among normal scalp (n=4), patchy alopecia areata scalp (n=8), and alopecia totalis/universalis scalp (n=8). RNA was obtained with the PAXgene miRNA kit for fixed scalp, the miRNeasy kit for PBMCs, and the RNeasy kit for mouse skin. TCRbeta CDR3 regions were amplified by immunoSEQ multiplex PCR using 35 Vbeta forward and 13 Jbeta reverse primers. Here is what the overall study found, with its caveats: Compared with normal scalp, lesional scalp had higher clonality and more expanded CD8+ clones, particularly in alopecia totalis/universalis, a pattern that suggests antigenic drive. Resident alphabeta T cells in normal human skin are also sequenced, complicating scalp TCR repertoire analysis, unlike mouse skin dominated by gammadelta T cells. TCR sequences shared between patients were less clear than in mice, possibly partly because of HLA diversity in the patient population.

Libraries came from the immunoSEQ multiplex PCR assay. To provide template for TCR sequencing, every sample had RNA extracted and reverse transcribed into cDNA. First-strand cDNA was synthesized using SuperScript III with a 2:1 mix of oligo-dT and random hexamers. A synthetic immune receptor repertoire was used to gauge amplification bias, and whatever bias remained was removed computationally. Concerning the study's data processing: After raw reads were preprocessed to remove errors, the CDR3 was defined following IMGT conventions as running from the conserved cysteine to phenylalanine. Clonality was calculated as 1 minus Shannon entropy normalized by log2 of the number of productive unique TCRs. Whether scalp clones were CD4 or CD8 was inferred by matching scalp TCRbeta sequences against CD4 and CD8 repertoires sorted from blood. TCRdb mirrors the immuneACCESS table, restricted to in-frame sequences. Some clones are absent from its copies; in checked studies, under half trace to an unresolved V gene, and the reason for the others is unknown. V, J and clone size are those of that table, while D and trimming were read from the DNA. This sample gives over 120,000 clones in total; about half of them show up just once. The ten largest account for over 0.75% of the sample.

Read against the paper, the sample's time point label means: baseline before oral tofacitinib. Lesional scalp punch biopsies and peripheral blood were obtained from alopecia areata patients. After PBMCs were isolated by density centrifugation and stained for CD3, CD4 and CD8, a FACSAria was used to sort CD4+ and CD8+ T cells. The CDR3 starts with the cysteine, ends with the phenylalanine, and has 11 residues. Only the CDR3 region is kept as DNA, spanning 33 bases read in frame from base 1. Via the germline V gene, CDR1 is SQVTM and CDR2 ANQGSEA. The starting material was CD4+ T cells sorted from blood, obtained at week 0. This sequence was found in a human donor with alopecia areata. This sequence uses TRBV29-1 and TRBJ2-5; matching of 6 bases hints at TRBD2 as the D gene. At the DNA level, the sequence is TGCGTACCGGGGGTAGGAGAGACCCAGTACTTC. Its product reads: CVPGVGETQYF.